The T cell receptor (beta chain) under discussion was sequenced for a study of blood T cell repertoires in COVID-19. At the level of the study: Nucleic acid was either cDNA or gDNA, and it came from T cells, B-cell-depleted T cells, or PBMCs.

The CDR3 totals 13 residues. The germline V gene encodes CDR1 LNHNV and CDR2 YYDKDF (reference sequence). The V and J ends lost 4 bases and 7 bases, in that order; junction bases with no gene match: 7. Original processing methods: Amplified reference gene primers provided the basis for estimating nucleated cell counts. The data were produced by immunoSEQ multiplex PCR, yet TCRdb's version contains in-frame clones alone and is incomplete. V and J calls and clone size follow that table, whereas D and trimming were derived from the DNA. The table lists a few hundred thousand clones, 70% to 90% of them singletons. Seattle's enrolled individuals joined amid active infection and were then monitored longitudinally.

The sample consisted of peripheral blood. The chain joins TRBV15 to TRBJ2-7; 7 positions agree with TRBD1. This receptor was taken from a woman aged 45 to 65 with COVID-19, enrolled during active disease. The CDR3 bases are TGTGCCACCAGCAAGTGGGACAGAGAGGAGCAGTACGTC. It specifies CATSKWDREEQYV.